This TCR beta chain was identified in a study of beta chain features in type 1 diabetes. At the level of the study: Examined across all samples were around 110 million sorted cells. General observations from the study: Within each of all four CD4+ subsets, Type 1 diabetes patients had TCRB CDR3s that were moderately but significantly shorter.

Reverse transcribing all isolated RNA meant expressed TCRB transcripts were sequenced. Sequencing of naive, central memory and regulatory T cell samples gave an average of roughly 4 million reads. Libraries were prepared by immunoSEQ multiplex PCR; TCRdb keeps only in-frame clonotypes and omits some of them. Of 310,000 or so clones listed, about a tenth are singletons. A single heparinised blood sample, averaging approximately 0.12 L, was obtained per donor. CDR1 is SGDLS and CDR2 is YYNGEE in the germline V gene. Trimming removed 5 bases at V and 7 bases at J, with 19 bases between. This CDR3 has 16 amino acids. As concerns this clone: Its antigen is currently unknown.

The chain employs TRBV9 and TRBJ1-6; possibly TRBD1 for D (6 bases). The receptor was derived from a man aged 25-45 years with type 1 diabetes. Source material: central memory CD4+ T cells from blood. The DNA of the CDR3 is TGTGCCAGCAGTGGACTAGGGACAAGGTGGAATTCACCCCTCCACTTT. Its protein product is CASSGLGTRWNSPLHF.